The 10 T cell receptor beta chains in this list originate from one sample, sequenced in a study of shared clonotypes between healthy human individuals. Profiled with immunoSEQ multiplex PCR; TCRdb holds only in-frame clones, not every one. The sample has 900,000 to 1,200,000 clones; approximately 78% are singletons. Material: memory CD4+ T cells from PBMCs. Indicated subset: CD45RA-negative fraction. Source of these receptors: a man younger than 35 in good health. Some clones in this sample may be carry-over from other donors' samples.

This clone was counted a few times. The rearrangement joins TRBV28 to TRBJ1-3; a possible D gene is TRBD1 (5 bases). Germline values: CDR1 MDHEN, CDR2 SYDVKM. V lost 2 bases and J lost 2, with 7 bases in between. The CDR3 is made up of 14 amino acids. CDR3 residues: CASSLVGPGNTIYF. In nucleotides, the CDR3 is TGTGCCAGCAGTTTAGTGGGGCCTGGAAACACCATATATTTT.

This chain joins TRBV6-5 and TRBJ1-5; TRBD1 is a possible D gene (6 bases). The CDR3 sequence is 15 residues long. V lost 0 bases to trimming and J lost 6 bases, with 12 bases between them. Germline assignment: CDR1 MNHEY and CDR2 SVGAGI. The DNA for the CDR3 is TGTGCCAGCAGTTACTCTTGGGGGGCCGGTCAGCCCCAGCATTTT. This gives the protein CASSYSWGAGQPQHF.

The CDR3 is CASSPEQVEGFPNEKLFF. DNA for the CDR3: TGTGCCAGCAGCCCCGAACAGGTGGAGGGGTTTCCTAATGAAAAACTGTTTTTT. The rearrangement uses TRBV11-2 and TRBJ1-4; a weak D match, TRBD1 (5 bases). V lost 5 bases, J lost 3 bases, and 22 bases lay in between. The CDR3 sequence is 18 residues long. CDR1 and CDR2 (germline): SGHAT, FQNNGV.

The chain carries TRBV18 and TRBJ2-7; D remains unclear. Germline-derived CDR1 and CDR2 are KGHSH and LQKENI. The V and J ends lost 4 bases and 7 bases respectively, with 20 bases between them. The CDR3 runs 15 residues. CDR3 protein: CASSQDQSSSGEQYF. Here the CDR3 DNA reads TGTGCCAGCTCACAAGATCAGTCCAGCTCGGGTGAGCAGTACTTC. The variable domain in full, with the rest retrieved from reference TRBV18 and TRBJ2-7, is NAGVMQNPRHLVRRRGQEARLRCSPMKGHSHVYWYRQLPEEGLKFMVYLQKENIIDESGMPKERFSAEFPKEGPSILRIQQVVRGDSAAYFCASSQDQSSSGEQYFGPGTRLTVT.

The chain joins TRBV28 to TRBJ1-2; the D gene is possibly TRBD1 (5 bases). Germline lookup yields CDR1 MDHEN and CDR2 SYDVKM. V lost 2 bases and J 0 bases, leaving 16 bases between the germline ends. CDR3 length: 17 residues. The CDR3 nucleotides read TGTGCCAGCAGTTTAACAGGCGGCGGGGGAGCTAACTATGGCTACACCTTC. It encodes CASSLTGGGGANYGYTF.

This clone was seen more than once but under ten times. The CDR3 DNA is TGTGCCAGCACCGACACTTGGAACACTGAAGCTTTCTTT. This codes for CASTDTWNTEAFF. This sequence joins TRBV2 and TRBJ1-1; no definite D call. The ends were cut back, 7 bases at V and 1 base at J, with 10 bases in the middle. The CDR3 extends over 13 amino acids. Germline assignment: CDR1 SNHLY and CDR2 FYNNEI.

CDR3 DNA sequence: TGTGCCAGCAGCTTAGACAGGGTTTACAATGAGCAGTTCTTC. Translated, it gives CASSLDRVYNEQFF. The V gene is TRBV7-9, the J gene TRBJ2-1; TRBD1 is a possible D gene (6 bases). The CDR3 spans 14 residues. The germline V and J ends were trimmed by 1 base and 4 bases, with 8 bases remaining between them. Germline CDR1 SEHNR, CDR2 FQNEAQ (reference sequence).

The gene calls are TRBV5-1 and TRBJ1-2, with 8 bases lining up with TRBD1. This CDR3 has 14 residues. Germline V gene lookup returns CDR1 SGHRS and CDR2 YFSETQ. With V trimmed by 7 bases and J by 5 bases, 10 bases remained unmatched. The CDR3 coding sequence is TGCGCCAGCGCCCTAATACAGGGGGGGTATGGCTACACCTTC. Translating gives CASALIQGGYGYTF. The complete variable domain, with remaining parts taken from reference TRBV5-1 and TRBJ1-2, reads KAGVTQTPRYLIKTRGQQVTLSCSPISGHRSVSWYQQTPGQGLQFLFEYFSETQRNKGNFPGRFSGRQFSNSRSEMNVSTLELGDSALYLCASALIQGGYGYTFGSGTRLTVV.

The chain combines TRBV29-1 with TRBJ1-1; D is unclear. The germline V and J ends were trimmed by 7 bases and 3 bases, with 9 bases remaining between them. Germline V gene data show CDR1 as SQVTM and CDR2 as ANQGSEA. This CDR3 has 11 amino acids. In DNA form, the CDR3 reads TGCAGCGCATACACAGACACTGAAGCTTTCTTT. Residues: CSAYTDTEAFF.

The rearrangement joins TRBV18 to TRBJ2-5; D gene unclear. Trimming removed 0 bases at V and 4 bases at J, with 15 bases between. CDR1 and CDR2 from the germline V gene are KGHSH and LQKENI. The CDR3 spans 16 residues. The CDR3 sequence: CASSPPSRWGGETQYF. In DNA form, the CDR3 reads TGTGCCAGCTCACCACCGTCCCGTTGGGGTGGAGAGACCCAGTACTTC.